This is a list of T cell receptor beta chains from one sample in a study of T cells in Graves' hyperthyroidism and ophthalmopathy. Via MiXCR, TCRdb re-called the multiplex PCR reads, giving one row per CDR3 protein. The sample has a few hundred thousand distinct CDR3 sequences; more than 45% are singletons. Sequencing was done on a sample of peripheral blood or thyroid tissue (not recorded which). All receptors come from a woman younger than 30 with Graves' hyperthyroidism. The conserved cysteine and the conserved F or W are not part of the CDR3 here. Each record gives: clone size, V gene, CDR3 protein. Not every row has a clone size; where given, it reads once, few, many or a size class.

. | TRBV7-2 | ASSLNVRLGTGTNYGYT
many | TRBV9 | ASSVNGVVGEQY
many | TRBV7-7 | ASSLQPLGAGELF
. | TRBV12-5 | ASGLGGHEKLF
many | TRBV2 | ASDSGPRELPYEQY
. | TRBV2 | ASRLDRNRHEQY
many | TRBV20-1 | SARETGVGYYEQY
. | TRBV7-3 | ASSTQGARAEAF
. | TRBV7-6 | ASRSWDTVGNEQY
. | TRBV7-8 | ASSFGGATNEKLI
. | TRBV7-3 | ASSPTGFAGANVLT
once | TRBV29-1 | SSIDREGQPQH
. | TRBV9 | VSSLTPDITNYGYT
many | TRBV13 | ASSLQGGQTQY
. | TRBV7-9 | ASSLVGLAPEH
. | TRBV7-9 | ASSTSQGDEKLF
once | TRBV20-1 | SAQYDGYT
. | TRBV5-4 | ASSLASDNEKLF
. | TRBV7-9 | ASSQEGQGDGNQPQH
many | TRBV7-2 | ASSSRQIGMRETQY
many | TRBV20-1 | SARDLVGSTSSPQH
many | TRBV20-1 | SARGTGGWTVNTGELL
. | TRBV5-1 | ASSSTGASTDTQY
. | TRBV19 | ASSPGPSSTDTQY
. | TRBV7-9 | ASSPRTVTCEQY
many | TRBV7-2 | ASSNRQGGGEKLF
many | TRBV5-1 | ASSSTGVPTYEQY
. | TRBV20-1 | SARGGPEGYEQY
few | TRBV6-5 | ASKSDGSTDTQY
many | TRBV12-3/TRBV12-4 | ASTRTGLSNQPQH
. | TRBV20-1 | SAKRLAEANEQF
many | TRBV29-1 | SVEVGHYGYT
. | TRBV6-1 | ASSYLKPGTDKEETQY
. | TRBV5-5 | ASSKLDSAGNTIY
. | TRBV10-3 | AISPDLTYNEQY
. | TRBV7-9 | ASSRTGTDTQY
. | TRBV29-1 | SVGGPSYGYT
many | TRBV7-9 | ASSSQDPTGRSDEQY
few | TRBV27 | ASEGFDEQY
many | TRBV2 | ASSEDRDHYGYT
. | TRBV9 | ASSAGGGRGTNEKLF
many | TRBV6-1 | ASSELPIRTEAF
few | TRBV7-3 | ASSLGTGGDEQF
. | TRBV20-1 | SASSRQGQISPLH